This T cell receptor beta chain emerged from a study of blood T cell repertoires in COVID-19. Looking at the study overall: COVID-19 samples from acute and convalescent phases originated in the United States, Italy and Spain. T cells, B-cell-depleted T cells, or PBMCs supplied cDNA or gDNA.

Original processing notes: The authors estimated nucleated cell counts from reference gene primer amplification. The data were produced by immunoSEQ multiplex PCR, yet TCRdb's version contains in-frame clones alone and is incomplete. V, J and clone size are taken as reported in that table, and D and trimming were inferred from the DNA itself. This table has fewer than 100,000 clones, 70% to 80% appearing once. The CDR3 is 14 amino acids. J lost 10 bases, V lost 5 bases, and 11 bases had no gene match. The germline gives CDR1 PRHDT, CDR2 FYEKMQ (reference sequence). This clone was counted a few times. The receptor's source is a human donor in a cohort sampled during active COVID-19. This chain joins TRBV13 and TRBJ2-3, with 8 bases identical to TRBD2. Sequenced input: peripheral blood. The CDR3 protein is CASSPGGGSGAQYF. DNA for the CDR3: TGTGCCAGCAGCCCCGGGGGGGGCTCTGGGGCGCAGTATTTT. The complete variable domain, with remaining parts taken from reference TRBV13 and TRBJ2-3, reads AAGVIQSPRHLIKEKRETATLKCYPIPRHDTVYWYQQGPGQDPQFLISFYEKMQSDKGSIPDRFSAQQFSDYHSELNMSSLELGDSALYFCASSPGGGSGAQYFGPGTRLTVL.